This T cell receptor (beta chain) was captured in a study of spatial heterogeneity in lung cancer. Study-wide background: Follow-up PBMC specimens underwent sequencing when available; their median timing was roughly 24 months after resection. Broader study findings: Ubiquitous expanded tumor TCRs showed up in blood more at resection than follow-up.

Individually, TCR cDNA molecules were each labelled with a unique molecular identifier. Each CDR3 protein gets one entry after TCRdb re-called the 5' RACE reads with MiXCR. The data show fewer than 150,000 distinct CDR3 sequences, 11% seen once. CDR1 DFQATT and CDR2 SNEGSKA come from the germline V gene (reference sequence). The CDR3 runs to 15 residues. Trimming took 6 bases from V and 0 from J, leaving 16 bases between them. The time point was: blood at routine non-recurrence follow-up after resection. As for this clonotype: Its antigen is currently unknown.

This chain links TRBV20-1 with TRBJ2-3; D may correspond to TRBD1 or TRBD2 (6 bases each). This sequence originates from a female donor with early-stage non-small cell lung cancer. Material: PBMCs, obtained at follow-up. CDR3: CSAYRAGISTDTQYF. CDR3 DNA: TGCAGTGCGTACAGGGCGGGAATAAGCACAGATACGCAGTATTTT.